This TCR beta chain was recorded in a study of T cell responses to AZD1222 COVID-19 vaccine. Turning to this clone: Its antigen is currently unknown.

Libraries were prepared by immunoSEQ multiplex PCR; TCRdb keeps only in-frame clonotypes and omits some of them. This table holds roughly 130,000 clones, just over 90% found once. V shed 4 bases, J shed 2 bases, and the junction held 4 bases outside the gene matches. Germline V gene sequence: CDR1 MNHEY, CDR2 SMNVEV (reference sequence). There are 14 residues in the CDR3. Findings and caveats of the study: The donor cohort was predominantly white British with a female majority, and clonal diversity may have been underestimated. Epitopes outside B.1.351 and B.1.1.7 mutated regions reportedly drew nearly half of spike TCRs.

The clonotype was recovered from an adult in good health. The chain uses TRBV27 and TRBJ2-7; 8 nucleotides agree with TRBD1. The starting material was peripheral blood, obtained on day 0 of AZD1222 vaccination. CDR3: CASSWTGIPYEQYF. For the CDR3, the DNA is TGTGCCAGCAGTTGGACAGGGATCCCCTACGAGCAGTACTTC.